The 14 T cell receptor beta chains given below trace back to one sample, sequenced in a study of blood T cell repertoires in COVID-19. The repertoire was sequenced with immunoSEQ multiplex PCR; TCRdb's copy has only in-frame clones and lacks some. The sample yields approximately 350,000 clones, less than 90% seen once. Source material: PBMCs or T cells enriched from blood (not recorded which). The receptors derive from a woman in her twenties or thirties who had recovered from COVID-19.

V and J are TRBV14 and TRBJ1-2; D gene uncertain. The length of the CDR3 is 16 residues. Germline CDR1 SGHDN, CDR2 FVKESK. V was trimmed by 1 base and J by 1 base, leaving 13 bases between them. CDR3 residues: CASSQGLRRGNYGYTF. DNA of the CDR3: TGTGCCAGCAGCCAAGGCTTGCGGCGGGGTAACTATGGCTACACCTTC.

This chain uses TRBV13 with TRBJ2-7, with 7 bases fitting TRBD2. The germline V gene has CDR1 PRHDT and CDR2 FYEKMQ (reference sequence). This CDR3 region has 14 residues. The J segment lost 0 bases and the V segment lost 8 bases, leaving 7 bases of the junction unmatched. CDR3 in DNA: TGTGCCAGCGAAGCTAGCGGATACTCCTACGAGCAGTACTTC. This codes for CASEASGYSYEQYF.

This clone was recorded once. The chain carries TRBV19 and TRBJ2-7; D is perhaps TRBD1 (5 bases). This CDR3 is 14 amino acids long. V was shortened by 6 bases and J by 1 base, with 13 bases between the two germline ends. Germline V gives CDR1 LNHDA, CDR2 SQIVND (reference sequence). The CDR3, as DNA: TGTGCCAGTAGCATGGACATTACGTCCTACGAGCAGTACTTC. This sequence encodes CASSMDITSYEQYF.

The V call is TRBV5-6, the J call TRBJ2-7, with no clear D. This CDR3 spans 13 amino acids. Germline V gives CDR1 SGHDT, CDR2 YYEEEE. V lost 2 bases and J lost 3, with 9 bases in between. DNA for the CDR3: TGTGCCAGCAGCTTTACGGGTTACTACGAGCAGTACTTC. It is translated as CASSFTGYYEQYF.

This sequence joins TRBV5-1 and TRBJ2-3; 12 positions agree with TRBD2. The germline V gene encodes CDR1 SGHRS and CDR2 YFSETQ. V lost 4 bases and J lost 1; bases outside the gene matches: 4. The CDR3 has 16 amino acids. The CDR3 DNA reads TGCGCCAGCAGCCCGTGGACTAGCGGGGGCACAGATACGCAGTATTTT. Translation gives CASSPWTSGGTDTQYF.

This chain connects TRBV19 to TRBJ1-2; D is perhaps TRBD1 (5 bases). Deletions cut 5 bases from V and 0 bases from J, with 10 bases between. Germline V gene data show CDR1 as LNHDA and CDR2 as SQIVND (reference sequence). This CDR3 spans 14 amino acids. The CDR3 sequence: CASSWQGPNYGYTF. The CDR3 DNA reads as TGTGCCAGTAGTTGGCAGGGCCCTAACTATGGCTACACCTTC.

This rearrangement joins TRBV5-1 to TRBJ2-5; D call uncertain. V was pared by 5 bases and J by 2 bases, with 7 bases between. Per the germline V gene, CDR1 is SGHRS and CDR2 is YFSETQ. The CDR3 length is 12 residues. The CDR3 region is CASRLTQETQYF. DNA for the CDR3: TGCGCCAGCAGGTTAACTCAAGAGACCCAGTACTTC.

This chain joins TRBV11-2 and TRBJ2-3; 7 bases are a match to TRBD2. Trimming at V came to 3 bases and at J to 1 base, leaving 7 bases not matched to a gene. Germline CDR1 and CDR2: SGHAT and FQNNGV. CDR3 length: 16 amino acids. CDR3 nucleotides: TGTGCCAGCAGCTTGTTGACGGGAGGCCGCACAGATACGCAGTATTTT. It translates to CASSLLTGGRTDTQYF.

This clone was recorded only once. V gene TRBV12-3 or TRBV12-4 combines with J gene TRBJ1-3; no clear D gene. The V and J ends lost 5 bases and 8 bases respectively, with 7 bases between them. CDR3 size: 11 residues. CDR3 sequence reads: CASSPVDTIYF. CDR3 DNA sequence: TGTGCCAGCAGTCCGGTGGACACCATATATTTT.

The chain is built from TRBV28 and TRBJ2-5, with TRBD2 identical over 10 bases. The length of the CDR3 is 16 residues. J gave up 6 bases and V 3 bases, and 10 bases lay outside the gene matches. Germline V lookup: CDR1 MDHEN, CDR2 SYDVKM. The CDR3 loop is CASSFVSGRGRQTQYF. CDR3 sequence (DNA): TGTGCCAGCAGTTTCGTCAGCGGGAGGGGCCGCCAGACCCAGTACTTC.

The chain carries TRBV19 and TRBJ2-5; TRBD2 agrees at 10 bases. J gave up 1 base and V 2 bases, and 4 bases lay outside the gene matches. This CDR3 contains 16 residues. CDR1 is LNHDA and CDR2 is SQIVND in the germline V gene (reference sequence). Here the CDR3 reads CASSITRTSGQETQYF. The CDR3, as DNA: TGTGCCAGTAGTATAACACGGACTAGCGGCCAAGAGACCCAGTACTTC.

The V and J genes are TRBV11-2 and TRBJ2-3, with TRBD2 as a possible D gene (6 bases). V shed 5 bases and J shed 8 bases, with 11 bases lying between them. There are 12 residues in the CDR3. The V gene's germline CDR1 is SGHAT and CDR2 FQNNGV. The CDR3 spells CASSPVAVTQYF. CDR3 coding DNA: TGTGCCAGCAGCCCTGTAGCGGTTACGCAGTATTTT.

The CDR3 here is CASSAWEVNSPLHF. CDR3 DNA: TGTGCCAGCAGTGCGTGGGAGGTTAATTCACCCCTCCACTTT. The rearrangement uses TRBV2 and TRBJ1-6; no clear D. This CDR3 is 14 amino acids long. Per the germline V gene, CDR1 is SNHLY and CDR2 is FYNNEI. With 4 bases removed from V and 6 bases from J, the gap between germline ends came to 10 bases.

This clone was picked up one time. The V call is TRBV4-2, the J call TRBJ2-7; 12 bases match TRBD2. Germline assignment: CDR1 LGHNA and CDR2 YNFKEQ. V was clipped by 3 bases and J by 2 bases; unmatched bases: 5. There are 16 residues in the CDR3. In nucleotides, the CDR3 is TGTGCCAGCAGCCACGAGACTAGCGGGGGACCCTACGAGCAGTACTTC. Its translation is CASSHETSGGPYEQYF.